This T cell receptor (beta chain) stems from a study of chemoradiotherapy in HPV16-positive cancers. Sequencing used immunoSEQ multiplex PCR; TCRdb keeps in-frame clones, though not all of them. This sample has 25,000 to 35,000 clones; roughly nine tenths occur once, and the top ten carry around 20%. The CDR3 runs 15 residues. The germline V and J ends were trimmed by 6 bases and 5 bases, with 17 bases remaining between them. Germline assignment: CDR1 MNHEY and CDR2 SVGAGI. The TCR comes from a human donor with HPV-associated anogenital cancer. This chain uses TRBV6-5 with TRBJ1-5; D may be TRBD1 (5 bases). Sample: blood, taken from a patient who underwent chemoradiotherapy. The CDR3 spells CASRRLQTVDQPQHF. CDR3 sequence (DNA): TGTGCCAGCAGAAGACTCCAGACAGTAGATCAGCCCCAGCATTTT.